The 17 T cell receptor beta chains presented below share a single source sample, sequenced in a study of blood T cell repertoires in COVID-19. Sequenced by immunoSEQ multiplex PCR; TCRdb stores in-frame clones only, minus some. Of 170,000 or so clones in the sample, 88% were seen once. Sequenced: PBMCs or T cells enriched from blood (not recorded which). The receptors derive from a woman between 45 and 60 years old who had recovered from COVID-19.

The chain employs TRBV18 and TRBJ1-1, with 8 nucleotides matching TRBD1. This CDR3 comprises 18 residues. V dropped 4 bases and J dropped 2; count of bases not matched to a gene: 15. Germline CDR1 and CDR2: KGHSH and LQKENI. This chain's CDR3 is CASSRSDRVVVSNTEAFF. The CDR3 DNA reads as TGTGCCAGCTCACGATCGGACAGGGTGGTCGTCTCCAACACTGAAGCTTTCTTT. Based on the CDR3 plus reference TRBV18 and TRBJ1-1, the full variable domain is NAGVMQNPRHLVRRRGQEARLRCSPMKGHSHVYWYRQLPEEGLKFMVYLQKENIIDESGMPKERFSAEFPKEGPSILRIQQVVRGDSAAYFCASSRSDRVVVSNTEAFFGQGTRLTVV.

The chain couples TRBV9 to TRBJ1-5, with 8 bases aligning to TRBD1. After removal of 3 bases from V and 4 bases from J, the junction contained 3 bases not matched to a gene. The CDR3 runs 14 residues. CDR1 and CDR2 from the germline V gene are SGDLS and YYNGEE. The CDR3 loop is CASSAGTGNQPQHF. Written as DNA, the CDR3 is TGTGCCAGCAGCGCCGGGACAGGTAATCAGCCCCAGCATTTT.

The chain is built from TRBV18 and TRBJ1-1; D not certain. The V end was cut by 2 bases, the J end by 0 bases, with 10 bases between. Per the germline V gene, CDR1 is KGHSH and CDR2 is LQKENI. This CDR3 spans 15 amino acids. The DNA for the CDR3 is TGTGCCAGCTCACCAGGCGCGGCCATGAACACTGAAGCTTTCTTT. As protein: CASSPGAAMNTEAFF.

This chain uses TRBV7-9 with TRBJ2-7; 7 bases line up with TRBD1. The germline V gene has CDR1 SEHNR and CDR2 FQNEAQ (reference sequence). Trimming cost V 6 bases and J 0 bases; bases outside gene matches: 5. The CDR3 extends over 14 amino acids. CDR3 DNA sequence: TGTGCCAGCAGACCCAGGGGGTCCTCCTACGAGCAGTACTTC. As protein: CASRPRGSSYEQYF.

J is TRBJ2-7 and V is TRBV11-2; D is unclear. Trimming took 3 bases from V and 5 from J, leaving 8 bases between them. This CDR3 region has 12 residues. CDR1 and CDR2 (germline): SGHAT, FQNNGV. This CDR3 reads CASSFSPNEQYF. The CDR3 DNA reads as TGTGCCAGCAGCTTCAGTCCCAACGAGCAGTACTTC.

The chain has TRBV11-2 and TRBJ2-5; D possibly corresponds to TRBD2 (6 bases). The CDR3 has 16 amino acids. Trimming cost V 6 bases and J 5 bases, with 22 bases left between them. Germline V gives CDR1 SGHAT, CDR2 FQNNGV. CDR3 bases: TGTGCCAGCAGTCCCAGGCGGACTACTGATGGGGAGACCCAGTACTTC. It yields the protein CASSPRRTTDGETQYF.

This clone was seen once. The germline gene is not matched at one end of the junction; a read error may be the cause. This sequence joins TRBV5-1 and TRBJ2-2; 9 bases fit TRBD2. CDR3 length equals 16 residues. Germline CDR1 and CDR2: SGHRS and YFSETQ. The chain's CDR3 is CARRTRGGAEAGELFF. DNA for the CDR3: TGCGCCCGCAGGACGCGCGGGGGGGCTGAGGCCGGGGAGCTGTTTTTT. Full variable domain (missing parts from reference TRBV5-1 and TRBJ2-2): KAGVTQTPRYLIKTRGQQVTLSCSPISGHRSVSWYQQTPGQGLQFLFEYFSETQRNKGNFPGRFSGRQFSNSRSEMNVSTLELGDSALYLCARRTRGGAEAGELFFGEGSRLTVL.

The gene calls are TRBV19 and TRBJ2-7; D not resolved. CDR3 size: 13 residues. Trimming took 3 bases from V and 1 from J, leaving 7 bases between them. The germline V gene encodes CDR1 LNHDA and CDR2 SQIVND (reference sequence). CDR3: CASSISSSYEQYF. The CDR3 DNA is TGTGCCAGTAGTATTTCCAGTTCCTACGAGCAGTACTTC.

V usage is TRBV12-5 and J usage is TRBJ1-2; possible D gene TRBD1, 5 bases. Trimming left V 2 bases short and J 4 bases short, with 11 bases between. The CDR3 is 14 residues long. Germline CDR1 reads LGHNT; CDR2 reads FRNRAP. CDR3 coding DNA: TGTGCTAGTGGTTTGCCCCCTGACAGCTATGGCTACACCTTC. The encoded protein is CASGLPPDSYGYTF.

V is TRBV9 and J is TRBJ1-4; a weak D match, TRBD1 (6 bases). There are 14 residues in the CDR3. Germline V gene data show CDR1 as SGDLS and CDR2 as YYNGEE. V lost 3 bases to trimming and J lost 6 bases, with 12 bases between them. CDR3: CASSAGGQDEKLFF. The CDR3 nucleotides read TGTGCCAGCAGCGCGGGGGGGCAGGATGAAAAACTGTTTTTT. Complete variable domain (other parts from reference TRBV9 and TRBJ1-4): DSGVTQTPKHLITATGQRVTLRCSPRSGDLSVYWYQQSLDQGLQFLIQYYNGEERAKGNILERFSAQQFPDLHSELNLSSLELGDSALYFCASSAGGQDEKLFFGSGTQLSVL.

J is TRBJ2-1 and V is TRBV16, with 8 bases identical to TRBD1. J lost 6 bases, V lost 1 base, and 8 bases had no gene match. There are 16 residues in the CDR3. Germline lookup yields CDR1 KGHSY and CDR2 FQNENV. The chain's CDR3 is CASSQLAGTGGNEQFF. The CDR3 DNA reads TGTGCCAGCAGCCAATTGGCGGGGACAGGTGGCAATGAGCAGTTCTTC.

The chain recombines TRBV5-6 with TRBJ2-7; a possible D gene is TRBD2 (6 bases). Trimming shortened V by 3 bases and J by 4 bases, and 20 bases separated the two germline ends. This CDR3 region has 16 residues. Germline CDR1 reads SGHDT; CDR2 reads YYEEEE. The DNA of the CDR3 is TGTGCCAGCAGCTCAGCGGGTAGCAGGGATTGGTACGAGCAGTACTTC. It codes for CASSSAGSRDWYEQYF. Based on the CDR3 plus reference TRBV5-6 and TRBJ2-7, the full variable domain is DAGVTQSPTHLIKTRGQQVTLRCSPKSGHDTVSWYQQALGQGPQFIFQYYEEEERQRGNFPDRFSGHQFPNYSSELNVNALLLGDSALYLCASSSAGSRDWYEQYFGPGTRLTVT.

This clone appeared once. The V call is TRBV5-1, the J call TRBJ2-1; possible D gene TRBD2, 6 bases. Germline V gene data show CDR1 as SGHRS and CDR2 as YFSETQ. The CDR3 extends over 15 amino acids. Trimming shortened V by 4 bases and J by 0 bases, and 11 bases separated the two germline ends. This CDR3 reads CASSRDGSSYNEQFF. The DNA for the CDR3 is TGCGCCAGCAGCCGGGACGGGAGCTCCTACAATGAGCAGTTCTTC.

This chain connects TRBV6-5 to TRBJ2-1; 7 bases map to TRBD1. The length of the CDR3 is 15 residues. V shed 6 bases and J 2 bases; nucleotides not matched to a gene: 7. Germline CDR1 and CDR2: MNHEY and SVGAGI. CDR3 DNA: TGTGCCAGCAGGCTAGGGGGCCCGACCTACAATGAGCAGTTCTTC. It is translated as CASRLGGPTYNEQFF.

The chain combines TRBV29-1 with TRBJ2-3; 10 bases are a match to TRBD1. This CDR3 has 14 residues. V was pared by 4 bases and J by 6 bases, with 7 bases of the junction left unmatched. Germline CDR1 SQVTM, CDR2 ANQGSEA. The chain's CDR3 is CSVVGQGIIDTQYF. The CDR3 DNA reads as TGCAGCGTTGTGGGACAGGGGATCATCGATACGCAGTATTTT.

The chain employs TRBV24-1 and TRBJ1-1, with 10 bases lining up with TRBD1. Germline V gene sequence: CDR1 KGHDR, CDR2 SFDVKD. CDR3 length: 14 residues. V shed 3 bases, J shed 11 bases, and the junction held 8 bases outside the gene matches. The CDR3 region is CATSDGQGGTGAFF. The CDR3, as DNA: TGTGCCACCAGTGATGGACAGGGGGGAACGGGGGCTTTCTTT.

V is TRBV3-1 (or the pseudogene TRBV3-2) and J is TRBJ2-1; the match to TRBD2 covers 8 bases. CDR1 is LGHDT, CDR2 YNNKEL, per germline (reference sequence). The trim removed 4 bases at V and 10 bases at J, leaving 18 bases unmatched. The CDR3 has 17 residues. The DNA for the CDR3 is TGTGCCAGCAGCCCTCGAACCGGGACTAGGACTGCATACGAGCAGTTCTTC. It translates to CASSPRTGTRTAYEQFF.